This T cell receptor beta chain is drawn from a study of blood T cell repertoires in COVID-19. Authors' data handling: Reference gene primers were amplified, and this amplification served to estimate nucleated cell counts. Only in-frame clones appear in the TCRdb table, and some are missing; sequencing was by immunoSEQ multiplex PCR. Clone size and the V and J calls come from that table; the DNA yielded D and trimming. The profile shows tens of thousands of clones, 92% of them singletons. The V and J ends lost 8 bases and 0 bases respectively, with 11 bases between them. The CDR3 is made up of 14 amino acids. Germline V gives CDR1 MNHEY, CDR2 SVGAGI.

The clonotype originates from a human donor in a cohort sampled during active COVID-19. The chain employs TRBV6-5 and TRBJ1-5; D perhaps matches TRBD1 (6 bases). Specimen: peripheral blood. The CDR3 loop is CASRQDHSNQPQHF. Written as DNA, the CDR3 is TGTGCCAGCCGACAGGACCATAGCAATCAGCCCCAGCATTTT.